This T cell receptor (beta chain) was sequenced during a study of T cell responses to AZD1222 COVID-19 vaccine (dated by TCRdb to 2020 to 2022). Turning to the overall study: A total of around 240 trial participants underwent TCR sequencing, of whom approximately 200 had received two doses of AZD1222 and about 25 had received two doses of the MenACWY control vaccine. Trial participants were enrolled by age into 18-55, 56-69 and 70-plus year subgroups, with roughly 150, 30 and 60 TCR-sequenced participants respectively. Summary of the overall study and its limitations: After two AZD1222 doses, both the breadth and the depth of spike-specific TCRs were significantly higher than at day 0 and than in MenACWY recipients. In the small 56-69-year group, the increase in depth fell short of significance, most likely because of low power. Because no day 14 peak-response samples were available, the repertoires could be characterized only after the peak T cell response. Most participants were white British and females outnumbered males, and the authors suggested that clonal diversity may have been underestimated. Conclusions about previously exposed vaccinees were limited because only six AZD1222 recipients were SARS-CoV-2 seropositive at baseline. Reportedly, almost half of the unique spike-specific TCRs recognized epitopes lying outside the regions that are mutated in the B.1.351 and B.1.1.7 variants. CD4 TCRs associated with the vaccine covered the entire spike protein, and the dominant responses were in regions 160-218 and 743-854.

The CDR3 regions of human TCRbeta chains were analyzed by immunosequencing. In the authors' own workflow: Repertoire TCRs were matched against a reference library of SARS-CoV-2-specific TCRs generated with the MIRA antigen-specificity platform. Breadth was defined as the fraction of unique TCRs that were SARS-CoV-2-associated. Depth was defined as the fraction of total T cells that were SARS-CoV-2-associated. Using the MIRA data, each spike-specific TCR was mapped to the spike region that the TCR reacts to and placed in a CD4 or CD8 class. Log10-transformed breadth and depth values were compared by one-way ANOVA with Sidak's multiple comparisons tests. TCRdb limited this immuneACCESS table to in-frame rearrangements with V and J called. A share of clones is missing; checked studies link under half to unresolved V genes, and the rest is unexplained. The V and J calls and clone size were taken over from that table, and D and trimming were inferred from the DNA. The sample table holds tens of thousands of clones, of which nearly 90% were seen once. The top ten clonotypes cover 7% to 10% of the sample.

Trimming takes 4 bases off V and 3 bases off J; junction bases not matched to a gene: 4. Taken from cysteine to phenylalanine, the CDR3 has 14 residues. The entry retains the CDR3 DNA only, 42 bases that are in frame from base 1. The germline V gene supplies CDR1 KGHSH and CDR2 LQKENI. Read against the paper, the sample's time point label means: about 28 days (+/-7) after the second vaccine dose. AZD1222 recipients with second doses at about 4 weeks or about 12 weeks were pooled, because spike-specific TCR depth and breadth did not differ between schedules. The vaccinee samples were drawn from two UK trials, COV001 and COV002, one of which was a single-blind randomized controlled phase 2/3 trial testing AZD1222 (ChAdOx1 nCoV-19) in healthy adults. For TCRbeta chain sequencing, PBMC samples were collected from trial participants at day 0 and at day 28 after the second dose. On this clone: There is no known antigen for this receptor. No much larger clone exists at a distance of one base, and base qualities are not known.

This TCR came from an adult who received the AZD1222 COVID-19 vaccine. The rearrangement combines TRBV18 with TRBJ2-3, with 7 junctional bases fitting TRBD2. Sequences were derived from peripheral blood, sampled 28 days after the second AZD1222 dose. The DNA sequence is given as TGTGCCAGCTCACGGCAACTAGCGACAGATACGCAGTATTTT. This is translated as CASSRQLATDTQYF. Where the CDR3 stops, the reference TRBV18 and TRBJ2-3 genes take over; the full variable domain is NAGVMQNPRHLVRRRGQEARLRCSPMKGHSHVYWYRQLPEEGLKFMVYLQKENIIDESGMPKERFSAEFPKEGPSILRIQQVVRGDSAAYFCASSRQLATDTQYFGPGTRLTVL.